These 24 T cell receptor beta chains share one sample of origin, sequenced in a study of Ad26.COV2.S vaccination and SARS-CoV-2 variants. Treatment reported: 15 to 20 received Ad26.COV2.S at low or high dose, single or two shots; 5 received placebo; per-sample allocation not given. Each sample was drawn 63 days after the first injection (of vaccine or placebo). Measured with immunoSEQ multiplex PCR; TCRdb has only the in-frame clones, and not every one. The table has 360,000 or so clones, approximately 91% seen once. Here the sequenced sample was peripheral blood, taken in a trial of Ad26.COV2.S vaccine versus placebo. The receptor set was obtained from a person aged 18-60 years who received the Ad26.COV2.S COVID-19 vaccine or a placebo.

V and J are TRBV6-2 or TRBV6-3 and TRBJ2-1; the D is unclear. V lost 0 bases to trimming and J lost 9 bases, with 15 bases between them. The CDR3 has 15 amino acids. The germline V gene encodes CDR1 MNHEY and CDR2 SVGEGT. The CDR3 DNA follows: TGTGCCAGCAGTTACTCGATGGCCTCCTTGGCTGAGCAGTTCTTC. This sequence encodes CASSYSMASLAEQFF.

CDR3 bases: TGTGCCAGCTCACCAGGACTAGCGGGGGAGACCCAGTACTTC. This codes for CASSPGLAGETQYF. This sequence joins TRBV18 and TRBJ2-5; 12 bases fit TRBD2. J was trimmed by 5 bases and V by 2 bases; bases with no gene match: 0. The CDR3 has 14 amino acids. The germline V gene has CDR1 KGHSH and CDR2 LQKENI. The full variable domain, rest sourced from reference TRBV18 and TRBJ2-5, is NAGVMQNPRHLVRRRGQEARLRCSPMKGHSHVYWYRQLPEEGLKFMVYLQKENIIDESGMPKERFSAEFPKEGPSILRIQQVVRGDSAAYFCASSPGLAGETQYFGPGTRLLVL.

The chain combines TRBV27 with TRBJ2-5; 11 bases are shared with TRBD2. This CDR3 spans 16 amino acids. With 2 bases clipped from V and 5 bases from J, the junction kept 7 bases outside the gene matches. Per germline, CDR1 MNHEY and CDR2 SMNVEV (reference sequence). The CDR3 DNA is TGTGCCAGCAGTTTAGCACTAGCGGGAGTACGTGAGACCCAGTACTTC. This encodes CASSLALAGVRETQYF.

V is TRBV7-3 and J is TRBJ2-1; TRBD2 matches at 11 bases. V was clipped by 5 bases and J by 7 bases; unmatched bases: 16. This CDR3 spans 18 amino acids. Germline CDR1 reads SGHTA; CDR2 reads FQGTGA. DNA of the CDR3: TGTGCCAGCAGCCCCCGCCGAGGAACTAGCGGGAGTGGGAATGAGCAGTTCTTC. This sequence encodes CASSPRRGTSGSGNEQFF.

The CDR3: CAICGGQGAGQPQHF. CDR3 nucleotide sequence: TGTGCCATCTGTGGGGGACAGGGGGCTGGTCAGCCCCAGCATTTT. The chain joins TRBV10-3 to TRBJ1-5; 12 bases fit TRBD1. V dropped 8 bases and J dropped 6; count of bases not matched to a gene: 8. The CDR3 runs to 15 residues. Germline V gene lookup returns CDR1 ENHRY and CDR2 SYGVKD.

The chain employs TRBV27 and TRBJ1-2; D is uncertain. The ends were cut back, 6 bases at V and 3 bases at J, with 8 bases in the middle. The CDR3 length is 12 residues. Germline lookup yields CDR1 MNHEY and CDR2 SMNVEV (reference sequence). In DNA form, the CDR3 reads TGTGCCAGCAGCCAGGTAGACTATGGCTACACCTTC. This translates into CASSQVDYGYTF.

V is TRBV5-1 and J is TRBJ1-4; a possible D gene is TRBD1 (6 bases). Germline V gene data show CDR1 as SGHRS and CDR2 as YFSETQ. The germline V and J ends were trimmed by 3 bases and 2 bases, with 14 bases remaining between them. This CDR3 contains 16 residues. As DNA, the CDR3 is TGCGCCAGCAGCTCGGCCGGGGGGGCGACTAATGAAAAACTGTTTTTT. It is translated as CASSSAGGATNEKLFF.

The CDR3: CASSQDISLAGTEAFF. As DNA, the CDR3 is TGTGCCAGCAGCCAAGATATAAGCCTTGCGGGTACTGAAGCTTTCTTT. The chain links TRBV3-1 (or the pseudogene TRBV3-2) to TRBJ1-1; no definite D call. The CDR3 runs to 16 residues. The V end was cut by 0 bases, the J end by 5 bases, with 16 bases between. Looked up from germline, CDR1 is LGHDT and CDR2 is YNNKEL (reference sequence).

The CDR3 reads CASRDDRVAEKLFF. CDR3 coding DNA: TGTGCCAGTAGGGACGACAGGGTTGCTGAAAAACTGTTTTTT. This chain joins TRBV19 and TRBJ1-4, with TRBD1 identical over 7 bases. This CDR3 region has 14 residues. The V gene's germline CDR1 is LNHDA and CDR2 SQIVND (reference sequence). Trimming cost V 6 bases and J 7 bases; bases outside gene matches: 8.

This clone was recorded once. The V call is TRBV7-2, the J call TRBJ1-3, with D hard to call. Trimming cost V 2 bases and J 0 bases, with 14 bases left between them. Germline V gives CDR1 SGHTA, CDR2 FQGNSA. CDR3 length: 17 residues. CDR3 in DNA: TGTGCCAGCAGCTTAACCGGATCGGAGTTCTCTGGAAACACCATATATTTT. It translates to CASSLTGSEFSGNTIYF.

This chain uses TRBV3-1 (or the pseudogene TRBV3-2) with TRBJ1-4; no clear D gene. The CDR3 has 18 residues. V was trimmed by 4 bases and J by 2 bases, leaving 20 bases between them. Per the germline V gene, CDR1 is LGHDT and CDR2 is YNNKEL (reference sequence). CDR3 bases: TGTGCCAGCAGCCGAAACCCGGGAGGTATTTCTACTAATGAAAAACTGTTTTTT. The encoded protein is CASSRNPGGISTNEKLFF.

This clone was seen once. V and J are TRBV15 and TRBJ2-5; D remains unclear. The CDR3 consists of 12 residues. Trimming took 3 bases from V and 0 from J, leaving 2 bases between them. CDR1 and CDR2 from the germline V gene are LNHNV and YYDKDF (reference sequence). CDR3 protein: CATSSYQETQYF. DNA for the CDR3: TGTGCCACCAGCAGCTACCAAGAGACCCAGTACTTC.

With respect to this clone: Additional DNA sequences in this sample encode the identical CDR3. The chain has TRBV24-1 and TRBJ1-2, with D possibly TRBD1 on 6 matching bases. With 0 bases removed from V and 2 bases from J, the gap between germline ends came to 6 bases. The CDR3 totals 14 residues. CDR1 and CDR2 (germline): KGHDR, SFDVKD. CDR3 nucleotides: TGTGCCACCAGTGATTTGACAGGGAACTATGGCTACACCTTC. It is translated as CATSDLTGNYGYTF.

This chain connects TRBV11-3 to TRBJ2-5; 8 nucleotides align to TRBD2. CDR1 is SGHNT and CDR2 is YENEEA in the germline V gene. V trimming: 1 base; J trimming: 3 bases; junction bases outside the gene matches: 16. The CDR3 is 19 residues long. CDR3 nucleotide sequence: TGTGCCAGCAGCTTAGGGTTAATGGGTCTAGCGGGCCAGAAAGAGACCCAGTACTTC. Translating it yields CASSLGLMGLAGQKETQYF.

The V call is TRBV6-1, the J call TRBJ1-2; D not resolved. The ends were cut back, 0 bases at V and 2 bases at J, with 13 bases in the middle. The CDR3 totals 16 residues. Germline CDR1 is MNHNS and CDR2 is SASEGT. CDR3 bases: TGTGCCAGCAGTGAAGCGGTGGGGAGGGCCAACTATGGCTACACCTTC. Translated, it gives CASSEAVGRANYGYTF.

The CDR3 spells CASSHHSGGTEAFF. CDR3 coding DNA: TGTGCCAGCAGTCACCACTCAGGGGGCACTGAAGCTTTCTTT. The V and J genes are TRBV27 and TRBJ1-1; 7 bases agree with TRBD1. V lost 5 bases to trimming and J lost 4 bases; unmatched junction nucleotides: 7. This CDR3 is 14 amino acids long. Germline lookup yields CDR1 MNHEY and CDR2 SMNVEV (reference sequence).

The chain combines TRBV19 with TRBJ2-2; 7 bases match TRBD1. Germline trimming cut 5 bases from V and 4 bases from J; bases unmatched to any gene: 4. CDR1 is LNHDA, CDR2 SQIVND, per germline (reference sequence). The CDR3 loop spans 14 amino acids. The CDR3 nucleotides read TGTGCCAGTAGTGGGACAGCGGCCACCGGGGAGCTGTTTTTT. It translates to CASSGTAATGELFF.

This chain connects TRBV6-2 or TRBV6-3 to TRBJ1-5; TRBD1 matches 12 bases. V lost 4 bases to trimming and J lost 7 bases; unmatched junction nucleotides: 14. The CDR3 runs 18 residues. Germline V lookup: CDR1 MNHEY, CDR2 SVGEGT. The CDR3 region is CASSFHLGTGGDSQPQHF. The CDR3 DNA reads as TGTGCCAGCAGTTTCCACCTTGGGACAGGGGGCGACAGCCAGCCCCAGCATTTT.

CDR3 in amino acids: CASSLGGEGQPQHF. In DNA, the CDR3 is TGTGCCAGCAGCTTGGGAGGGGAAGGCCAGCCCCAGCATTTT. The genes are TRBV5-4 and TRBJ1-5; D might be TRBD1 (5 bases). Germline assignment: CDR1 SGHNT and CDR2 YYREEE (reference sequence). CDR3 length equals 14 residues. V was trimmed by 0 bases and J by 7 bases, leaving 11 bases between them.

The chain joins TRBV4-1 to TRBJ2-1; 14 positions agree with TRBD2. Unmatched junction bases numbered 5, after V lost 4 bases and J lost 0 bases. The CDR3 is 18 residues long. Germline V lookup: CDR1 MGHRA, CDR2 YSYEKL. The CDR3 is CASSPLGTSGSSYNEQFF. The CDR3 DNA reads as TGCGCCAGCAGCCCCCTGGGGACTAGCGGGAGCTCCTACAATGAGCAGTTCTTC.

The chain links TRBV27 to TRBJ1-2; TRBD1 might be the D (5 bases). Germline V gene sequence: CDR1 MNHEY, CDR2 SMNVEV (reference sequence). V was trimmed by 3 bases and J by 2 bases, leaving 10 bases between them. This CDR3 spans 14 amino acids. The CDR3 coding sequence is TGTGCCAGCAGTTTTGGGGGGGTGAACTATGGCTACACCTTC. It yields the protein CASSFGGVNYGYTF.

V is TRBV2 and J is TRBJ1-4; TRBD1 might be the D (5 bases). Germline V gives CDR1 SNHLY, CDR2 FYNNEI. With 6 bases removed from V and 8 bases from J, the gap between germline ends came to 13 bases. CDR3 length: 13 residues. The CDR3 reads CASRGLNGEKLFF. CDR3 bases: TGTGCCAGCAGGGGACTAAACGGAGAAAAACTGTTTTTT.

CDR3 nucleotides: TGTGCCAGCAGTTCGACAGGGATAGCTAATGAAAAACTGTTTTTT. It translates to CASSSTGIANEKLFF. This chain links TRBV27 with TRBJ1-4; 7 bases map to TRBD1. CDR3 length: 15 residues. J gave up 3 bases and V 4 bases, and 5 bases lay outside the gene matches. Germline CDR1 is MNHEY and CDR2 is SMNVEV (reference sequence).

A remark on this clone: Distinct nucleotide sequences in the sample also encode this CDR3. The chain carries TRBV9 and TRBJ2-3; D call uncertain. Trimming took off 0 bases at V and 0 bases at J, with 5 bases between the two ends. This CDR3 comprises 14 residues. Germline V gene sequence: CDR1 SGDLS, CDR2 YYNGEE. The DNA for the CDR3 is TGTGCCAGCAGCGTAGCACCAAGCACAGATACGCAGTATTTT. It codes for CASSVAPSTDTQYF. The entire variable domain, with the rest obtained from reference TRBV9 and TRBJ2-3, is as follows: DSGVTQTPKHLITATGQRVTLRCSPRSGDLSVYWYQQSLDQGLQFLIQYYNGEERAKGNILERFSAQQFPDLHSELNLSSLELGDSALYFCASSVAPSTDTQYFGPGTRLTVL.